What follows are 9 T cell receptor beta chains derived from one specimen sequenced in a study of blood T cell repertoires in COVID-19. Generated by immunoSEQ multiplex PCR, the TCRdb table keeps only in-frame clones and is missing some. This sample has over 250,000 clones, with 85% found just once. The sample was peripheral blood. The receptors shown here come from a human donor in a cohort sampled during active COVID-19.

V gene TRBV12-5 combines with J gene TRBJ1-5, with TRBD1 matching over 7 bases. Germline CDR1 LGHNT, CDR2 FRNRAP. The J segment lost 7 bases and the V segment lost 6 bases, leaving 9 bases of the junction unmatched. The CDR3 runs to 14 residues. This chain's CDR3 is CASGQGQIHQPQHF. The CDR3 nucleotides are TGTGCTAGTGGCCAGGGACAGATCCACCAGCCCCAGCATTTT.

The chain uses TRBV19 and TRBJ1-3, with TRBD1 as a possible D gene (5 bases). This CDR3 spans 15 amino acids. Germline V gives CDR1 LNHDA, CDR2 SQIVND (reference sequence). Trimming shortened V by 8 bases and J by 0 bases, and 14 bases separated the two germline ends. CDR3 DNA: TGTGCCAGTCGGGCACAGGCCAACTCTGGAAACACCATATATTTT. Its protein is CASRAQANSGNTIYF.

Comments on this clone: The same CDR3 is also encoded by other DNA sequences in this sample. The gene calls are TRBV12-3 or TRBV12-4 and TRBJ1-5; D is unresolved. V lost 6 bases, J lost 4 bases, and 10 bases lay in between. This CDR3 spans 13 amino acids. The CDR3 region has the DNA TGTGCCAGCAGCCTCGGGAGAAATCAGCCCCAGCATTTT. Encoded protein: CASSLGRNQPQHF.

V is TRBV6-5 and J is TRBJ2-5, with a tentative D call TRBD2 (5 bases). The CDR3 sequence is 15 residues long. Trimming cost V 0 bases and J 5 bases, with 13 bases left between them. Germline values: CDR1 MNHEY, CDR2 SVGAGI. CDR3 coding DNA: TGTGCCAGCAGTTACTCCCATGGCCCGGGGGAGACCCAGTACTTC. This codes for CASSYSHGPGETQYF.

The chain joins TRBV10-1 to TRBJ2-3; TRBD1 agrees at 7 bases. Germline V lookup: CDR1 WNHNN, CDR2 SYGVQD (reference sequence). CDR3 length: 12 residues. The junction had 3 bases not matched to a gene; V was cut back by 0 bases and J by 12 bases. CDR3 residues: CASSESRDSQYF. DNA for the CDR3: TGCGCCAGCAGTGAGTCGAGGGACAGCCAGTATTTT.

This sequence joins TRBV4-1 and TRBJ1-2; 8 nucleotides align to TRBD1. The CDR3 extends over 15 amino acids. Losses at the gene ends were 5 bases for V and 3 bases for J; bases not matched to a gene: 8. Looked up from germline, CDR1 is MGHRA and CDR2 is YSYEKL. The DNA for the CDR3 is TGCGCCAGCAGCTCCTCCGTGACAGGGGACTATGGCTACACCTTC. As protein: CASSSSVTGDYGYTF.

This clone was detected a few times. The rearrangement links TRBV5-1 to TRBJ2-1, with 7 bases fitting TRBD2. V was clipped by 3 bases and J by 1 base; unmatched bases: 7. Germline CDR1 and CDR2: SGHRS and YFSETQ. The CDR3 covers 16 residues. DNA of the CDR3: TGCGCCAGCAGCTACCGGTCTAGCGGATCCTACAATGAGCAGTTCTTC. Its translation is CASSYRSSGSYNEQFF.

The rearrangement uses TRBV7-8 and TRBJ2-7, with D possibly matching TRBD1 (6 bases). Germline CDR1 SGHVS, CDR2 FQNEAQ. This CDR3 region has 13 residues. V was shortened by 7 bases and J by 1 base, with 11 bases between the two germline ends. Here the CDR3 DNA reads TGTGCCAGCAAAGGACAGAGTTCCTACGAGCAGTACTTC. It specifies CASKGQSSYEQYF.

CDR3 DNA sequence: TGTGCCAGCAGTTTGCAAGGGGGTAAAGAGCAGTACTTC. It yields the protein CASSLQGGKEQYF. This chain uses TRBV27 with TRBJ2-7, with D maybe TRBD1 (6 bases). CDR1 MNHEY and CDR2 SMNVEV come from the germline V gene (reference sequence). The CDR3 extends over 13 amino acids. V gave up 3 bases and J gave up 7 bases, with 13 bases separating them.